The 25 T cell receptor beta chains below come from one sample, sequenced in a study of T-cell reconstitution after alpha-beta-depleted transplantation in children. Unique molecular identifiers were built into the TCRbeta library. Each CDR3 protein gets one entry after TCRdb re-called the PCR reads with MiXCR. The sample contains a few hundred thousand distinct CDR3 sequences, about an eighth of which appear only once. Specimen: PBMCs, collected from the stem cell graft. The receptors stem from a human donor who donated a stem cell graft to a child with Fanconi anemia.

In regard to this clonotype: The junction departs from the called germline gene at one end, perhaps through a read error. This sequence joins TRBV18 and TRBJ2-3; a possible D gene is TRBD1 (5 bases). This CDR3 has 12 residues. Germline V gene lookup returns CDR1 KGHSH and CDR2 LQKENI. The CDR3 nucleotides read TGTGCCAGCTCCCCACAGGCAGATACGCAGTATTTT. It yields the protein CASSPQADTQYF.

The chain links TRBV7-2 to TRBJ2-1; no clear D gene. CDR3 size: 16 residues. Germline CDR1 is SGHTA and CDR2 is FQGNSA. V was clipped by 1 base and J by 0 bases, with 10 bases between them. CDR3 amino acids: CASSLGLSPSYNEQFF. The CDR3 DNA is TGTGCCAGCAGCTTAGGGCTGAGCCCCTCCTACAATGAGCAGTTCTTC.

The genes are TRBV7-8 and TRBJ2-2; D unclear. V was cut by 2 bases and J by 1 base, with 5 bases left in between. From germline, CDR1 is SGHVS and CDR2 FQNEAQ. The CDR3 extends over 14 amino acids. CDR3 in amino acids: CASSLHLNTGELFF. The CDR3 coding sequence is TGTGCCAGCAGCTTACACCTGAACACCGGGGAGCTGTTTTTT. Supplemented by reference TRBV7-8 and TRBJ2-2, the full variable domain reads GAGVSQSPRYKVAKRGQDVALRCDPISGHVSLFWYQQALGQGPEFLTYFQNEAQLDKSGLPSDRFFAERPEGSVSTLKIQRTQQEDSAVYLCASSLHLNTGELFFGEGSRLTVL.

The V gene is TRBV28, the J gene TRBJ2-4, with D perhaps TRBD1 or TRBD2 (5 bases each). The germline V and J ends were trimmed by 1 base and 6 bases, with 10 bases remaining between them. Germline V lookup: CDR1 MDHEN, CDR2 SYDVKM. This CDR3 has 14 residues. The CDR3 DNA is TGTGCCAGCAGTTTATTCGGGGCCTTAAACATTCAGTACTTC. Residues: CASSLFGALNIQYF.

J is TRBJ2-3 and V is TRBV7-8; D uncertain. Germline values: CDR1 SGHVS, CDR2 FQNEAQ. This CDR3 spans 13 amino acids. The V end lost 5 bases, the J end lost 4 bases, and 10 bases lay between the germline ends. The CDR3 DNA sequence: TGTGCCAGCAGCCTAGGTCGTCCAGATACGCAGTATTTT. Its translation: CASSLGRPDTQYF.

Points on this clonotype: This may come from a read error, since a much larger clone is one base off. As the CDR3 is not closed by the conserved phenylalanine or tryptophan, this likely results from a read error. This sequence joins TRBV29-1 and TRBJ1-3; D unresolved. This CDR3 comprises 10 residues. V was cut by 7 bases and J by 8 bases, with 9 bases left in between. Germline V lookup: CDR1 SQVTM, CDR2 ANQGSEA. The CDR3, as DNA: TGCAGCGCGGGAGAGGACACCATATATTGT. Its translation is CSAGEDTIYC.

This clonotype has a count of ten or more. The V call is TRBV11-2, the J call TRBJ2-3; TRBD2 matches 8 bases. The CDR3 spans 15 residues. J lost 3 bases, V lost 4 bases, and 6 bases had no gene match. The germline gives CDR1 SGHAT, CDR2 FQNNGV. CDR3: CASSSGGGQTDTQYF. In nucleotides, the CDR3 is TGTGCCAGCAGCTCTGGCGGGGGGCAAACAGATACGCAGTATTTT.

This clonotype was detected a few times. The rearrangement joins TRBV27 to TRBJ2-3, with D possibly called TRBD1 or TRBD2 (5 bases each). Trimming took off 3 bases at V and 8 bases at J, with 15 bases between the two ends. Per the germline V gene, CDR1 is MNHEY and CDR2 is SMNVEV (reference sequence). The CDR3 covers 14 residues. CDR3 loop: CASSFGAPRVTQYF. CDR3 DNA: TGTGCCAGCAGTTTCGGGGCCCCTCGGGTTACGCAGTATTTT.

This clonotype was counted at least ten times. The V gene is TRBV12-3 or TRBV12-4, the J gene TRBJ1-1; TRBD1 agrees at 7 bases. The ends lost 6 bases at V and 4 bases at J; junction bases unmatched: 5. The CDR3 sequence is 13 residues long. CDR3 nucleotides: TGTGCCAGCAGCTTTACAGGGGCCACTGAAGCTTTCTTT. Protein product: CASSFTGATEAFF.

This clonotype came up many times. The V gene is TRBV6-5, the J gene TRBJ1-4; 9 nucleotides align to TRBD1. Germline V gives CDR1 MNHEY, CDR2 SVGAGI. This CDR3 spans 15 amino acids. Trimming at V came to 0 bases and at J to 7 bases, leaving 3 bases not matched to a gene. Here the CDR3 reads CASSYSGTGFEKLFF. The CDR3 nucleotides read TGTGCCAGCAGTTACTCAGGGACAGGGTTTGAAAAACTGTTTTTT.

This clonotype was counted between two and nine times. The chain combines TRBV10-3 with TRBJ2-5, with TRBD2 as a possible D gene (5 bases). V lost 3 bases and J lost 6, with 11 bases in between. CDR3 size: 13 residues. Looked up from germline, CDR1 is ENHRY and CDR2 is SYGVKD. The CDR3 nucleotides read TGTGCCATCAGTGACTCCCACGGGAAGACCCAGTACTTC. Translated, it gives CAISDSHGKTQYF.

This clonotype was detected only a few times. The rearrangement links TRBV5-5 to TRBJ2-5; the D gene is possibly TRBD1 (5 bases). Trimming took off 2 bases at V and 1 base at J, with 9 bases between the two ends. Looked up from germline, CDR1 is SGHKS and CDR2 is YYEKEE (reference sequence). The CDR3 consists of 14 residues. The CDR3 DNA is TGTGCCAGCAGCTTTATCAGGGCCCAAGAGACCCAGTACTTC. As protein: CASSFIRAQETQYF.

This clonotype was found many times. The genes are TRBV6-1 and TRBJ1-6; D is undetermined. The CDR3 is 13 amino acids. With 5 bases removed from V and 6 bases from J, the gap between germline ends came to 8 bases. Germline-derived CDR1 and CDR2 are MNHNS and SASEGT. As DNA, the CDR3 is TGTGCCAGCAGTACCGGTTCTAATTCACCCCTCCACTTT. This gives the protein CASSTGSNSPLHF.

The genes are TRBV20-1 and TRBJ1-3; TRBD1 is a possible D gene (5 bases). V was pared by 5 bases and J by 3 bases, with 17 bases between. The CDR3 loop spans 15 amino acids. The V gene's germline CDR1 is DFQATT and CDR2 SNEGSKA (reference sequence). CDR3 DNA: TGCAGTGCTCGGTGGGACCGAGACGGTGGAAACACCATATATTTT. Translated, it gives CSARWDRDGGNTIYF.

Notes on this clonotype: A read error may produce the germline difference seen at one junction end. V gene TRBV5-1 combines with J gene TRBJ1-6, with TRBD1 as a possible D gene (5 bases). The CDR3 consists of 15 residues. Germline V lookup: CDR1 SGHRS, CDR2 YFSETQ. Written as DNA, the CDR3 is TGCGCCTGCAGCTTGCATCAGGGACCCAATTCACCCCTCCACTTT. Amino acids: CACSLHQGPNSPLHF.

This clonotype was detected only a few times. The CDR3 DNA sequence: TGTGCCAGCAGTGTGAGTTTTACAGGGACGTCGTACGAGCAGTACTTC. As protein: CASSVSFTGTSYEQYF. The V gene is TRBV2, the J gene TRBJ2-7; D possibly corresponds to TRBD1 (6 bases). V was clipped by 4 bases and J by 4 bases, with 20 bases between them. In germline, CDR1 is SNHLY, CDR2 FYNNEI. The CDR3 consists of 16 residues. Full variable domain (missing parts from reference TRBV2 and TRBJ2-7): EPEVTQTPSHQVTQMGQEVILRCVPISNHLYFYWYRQILGQKVEFLVSFYNNEISEKSEIFDDQFSVERPDGSNFTLKIRSTKLEDSAMYFCASSVSFTGTSYEQYFGPGTRLTVT.

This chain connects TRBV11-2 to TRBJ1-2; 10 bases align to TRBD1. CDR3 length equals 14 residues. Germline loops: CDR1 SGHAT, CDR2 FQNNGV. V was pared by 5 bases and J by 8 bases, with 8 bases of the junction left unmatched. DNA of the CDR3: TGTGCCAGCAGCCTAAGACAGGGGGCATGGGGCTACACCTTC. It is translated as CASSLRQGAWGYTF.

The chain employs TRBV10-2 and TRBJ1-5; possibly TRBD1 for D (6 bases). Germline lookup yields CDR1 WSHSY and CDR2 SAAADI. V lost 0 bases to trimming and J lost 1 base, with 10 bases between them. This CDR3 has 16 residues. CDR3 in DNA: TGCGCCAGCAGTGAGTCGAGCAGGGGAAGCAATCAGCCCCAGCATTTT. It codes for CASSESSRGSNQPQHF.

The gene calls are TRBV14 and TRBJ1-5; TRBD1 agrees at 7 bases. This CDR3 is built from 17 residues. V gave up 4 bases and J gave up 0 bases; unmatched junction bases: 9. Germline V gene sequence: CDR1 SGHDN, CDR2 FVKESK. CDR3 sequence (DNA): TGTGCCAGCAGCCGCCCGGGACAGTTTTATAGCAATCAGCCCCAGCATTTT. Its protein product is CASSRPGQFYSNQPQHF.

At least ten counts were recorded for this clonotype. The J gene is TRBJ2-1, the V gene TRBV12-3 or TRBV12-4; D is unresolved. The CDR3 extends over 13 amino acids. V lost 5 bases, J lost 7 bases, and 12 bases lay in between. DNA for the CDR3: TGTGCCAGCAGTCCCTTTTTGGGTAATGAGCAGTTCTTC. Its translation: CASSPFLGNEQFF.

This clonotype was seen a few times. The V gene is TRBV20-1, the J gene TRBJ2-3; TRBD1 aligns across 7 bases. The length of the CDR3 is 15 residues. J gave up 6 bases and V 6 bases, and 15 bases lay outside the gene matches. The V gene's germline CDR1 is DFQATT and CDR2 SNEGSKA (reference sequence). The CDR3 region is CSAADRQGPFDTQYF. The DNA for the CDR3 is TGCAGTGCCGCTGACAGACAGGGCCCTTTTGATACGCAGTATTTT.

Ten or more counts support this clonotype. CDR3 protein: CASSPGHEQFF. As DNA, the CDR3 is TGTGCCAGCTCACCGGGTCATGAGCAGTTCTTC. The chain is built from TRBV18 and TRBJ2-1; no firm D call. The length of the CDR3 is 11 residues. Germline CDR1 is KGHSH and CDR2 is LQKENI. The V end was cut by 3 bases, the J end by 8 bases, with 5 bases between.

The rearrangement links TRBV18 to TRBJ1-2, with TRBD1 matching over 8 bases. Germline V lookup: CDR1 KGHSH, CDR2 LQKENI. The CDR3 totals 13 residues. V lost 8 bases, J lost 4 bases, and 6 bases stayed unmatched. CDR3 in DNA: TGTGCCAGCACCGTGGGACAGGCCTATGGCTACACCTTC. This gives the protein CASTVGQAYGYTF. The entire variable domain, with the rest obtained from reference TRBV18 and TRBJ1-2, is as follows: NAGVMQNPRHLVRRRGQEARLRCSPMKGHSHVYWYRQLPEEGLKFMVYLQKENIIDESGMPKERFSAEFPKEGPSILRIQQVVRGDSAAYFCASTVGQAYGYTFGSGTRLTVV.

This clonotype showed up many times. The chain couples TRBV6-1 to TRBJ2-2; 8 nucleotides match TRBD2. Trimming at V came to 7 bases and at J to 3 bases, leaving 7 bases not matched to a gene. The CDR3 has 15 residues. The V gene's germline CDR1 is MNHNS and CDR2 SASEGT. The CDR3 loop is CASTEGLGHTGELFF. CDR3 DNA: TGTGCCAGCACCGAGGGACTAGGGCACACCGGGGAGCTGTTTTTT.

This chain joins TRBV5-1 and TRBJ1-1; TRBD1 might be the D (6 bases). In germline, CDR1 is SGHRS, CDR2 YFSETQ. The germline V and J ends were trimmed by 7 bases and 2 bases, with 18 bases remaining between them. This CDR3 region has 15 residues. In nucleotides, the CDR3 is TGCGCCAGCCAGCCCCGGGACACGGTCAACACTGAAGCTTTCTTT. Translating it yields CASQPRDTVNTEAFF.